This is a list of T cell receptor beta chains from one sample in a study of blood T cell repertoires in COVID-19. Clones were read by immunoSEQ multiplex PCR, and TCRdb kept only the in-frame ones, dropping some. The sample has about 82,000 clones, under 90% seen once; the top ten hold about 11%. The material sequenced was peripheral blood. The receptors were sampled from a woman aged 40 to 49 with active or convalescent COVID-19. Both conserved end residues are part of each CDR3. The D gene is left open where the match is weak. Expanded clones are given a class, and other clones once, few, many or no size at all.

D gene: NA
clone size: NA
J gene: TRBJ1-2
V gene: TRBV29-1
CDR3 DNA: TGCAGCGTCCAAACCGTGGGCATATGGGGCTACACCTTC
CDR3 protein: CSVQTVGIWGYTF

D gene: NA
clone size: NA
J gene: TRBJ2-5
V gene: TRBV28
CDR3 DNA: TGTGCCAGCAGTTTCTGGGACTCTCAAGAGACCCAGTACTTC
CDR3 protein: CASSFWDSQETQYF

D gene: TRBD2
clone size: few
J gene: TRBJ2-1
V gene: TRBV7-2
CDR3 DNA: TGTGCCAGCAGCCCTCAACCGGGACTAGCGGGAGTCTACAATGAGCAGTTCTTC
CDR3 protein: CASSPQPGLAGVYNEQFF

D gene: NA
clone size: NA
J gene: TRBJ1-2
V gene: TRBV6-2/TRBV6-3
CDR3 DNA: TGTGCCAGCAGCCCGCCGACAGTCCTTGCGTATGGCTACACCTTC
CDR3 protein: CASSPPTVLAYGYTF

D gene: NA
clone size: NA
J gene: TRBJ1-4
V gene: TRBV3-1/TRBV3-2
CDR3 DNA: TGTGCCAGCAGCCATACACAGGGAGGGCTTGGGAAACTGTTTTTT
CDR3 protein: CASSHTQGGLGKLFF

D gene: NA
clone size: NA
J gene: TRBJ1-2
V gene: TRBV5-6
CDR3 DNA: TGTGCCAGCAGCTTAGAACAGAACTATGGCTACACCTTC
CDR3 protein: CASSLEQNYGYTF

D gene: NA
clone size: NA
J gene: TRBJ1-2
V gene: TRBV28
CDR3 DNA: TGTGCCAGCAGTTTATCCCCACATAACTATGGCTACACCTTC
CDR3 protein: CASSLSPHNYGYTF

D gene: NA
clone size: NA
J gene: TRBJ2-3
V gene: TRBV24-1
CDR3 DNA: TGTGCCACCAGTGACCTCGCACTGACGGGGTCAGATACGCAGTATTTT
CDR3 protein: CATSDLALTGSDTQYF

D gene: NA
clone size: NA
J gene: TRBJ1-1
V gene: TRBV11-2
CDR3 DNA: TGTGCCAGCAGCCCGCTTGGGGAGTCTTTCTTT
CDR3 protein: CASSPLGESFF

D gene: TRBD2
clone size: NA
J gene: TRBJ2-7
V gene: TRBV6-5
CDR3 DNA: TGTGCCAGCAGCCGGGGGGGCCGGTACGAGCAGTACTTC
CDR3 protein: CASSRGGRYEQYF

D gene: NA
clone size: NA
J gene: TRBJ1-1
V gene: TRBV6-2/TRBV6-3
CDR3 DNA: TGTGCCAGCAGCCTACGGAGGGCTGAAGCTTTCTTT
CDR3 protein: CASSLRRAEAFF

D gene: NA
clone size: few
J gene: TRBJ1-5
V gene: TRBV7-9
CDR3 DNA: TGTGCCAGCAGCTCGGGGTGGACCAATCAGCCCCAGCATTTT
CDR3 protein: CASSSGWTNQPQHF

D gene: NA
clone size: NA
J gene: TRBJ2-5
V gene: TRBV7-9
CDR3 DNA: TGTGCCAGCAGCTTACGCGGGACGGATCAGGAGACCCAGTACTTC
CDR3 protein: CASSLRGTDQETQYF

D gene: TRBD2
clone size: NA
J gene: TRBJ2-1
V gene: TRBV7-2
CDR3 DNA: TGTGCCAGCAGCCGGGGGGGCAGGGTCGACAATGAGCAGTTCTTC
CDR3 protein: CASSRGGRVDNEQFF

D gene: TRBD2
clone size: few
J gene: TRBJ2-3
V gene: TRBV7-9
CDR3 DNA: TGTGCCAGCAGCCCGGGGGTTAGCGGGGGACAAACAGATACGCAGTATTTT
CDR3 protein: CASSPGVSGGQTDTQYF

D gene: TRBD2
clone size: NA
J gene: TRBJ2-3
V gene: TRBV19
CDR3 DNA: TGTGCCAGTAGTATCGGACTAGCGGGCCTAGATACGCAGTATTTT
CDR3 protein: CASSIGLAGLDTQYF

D gene: NA
clone size: few
J gene: TRBJ1-6
V gene: TRBV6-5
CDR3 DNA: TGTGCCAGCACCTCCGGGACATTTGGCTCACCCCTCCACTTT
CDR3 protein: CASTSGTFGSPLHF

D gene: NA
clone size: once
J gene: TRBJ1-5
V gene: TRBV9
CDR3 DNA: TGTGCCAGCAGCGTAACGGCAGGGTATCAGCCCCAGCATTTT
CDR3 protein: CASSVTAGYQPQHF